This T cell receptor beta chain was identified during a study of shared clonotypes between healthy human individuals. Naivety among CD8 cells was defined by CD45RO negativity and positive CCR7 selection, thereby excluding terminally differentiated effector memory CD45RA+ cells. The CDR3 covers 14 residues. Germline V CDR1 and CDR2: SGHAT, FQNNGV. With V trimmed by 6 bases and J by 4 bases, 7 bases remained unmatched. Every immunoSEQ plate was one replicate of a subset's evenly spread DNA. TCRdb's copy holds only in-frame clones and misses some; the assay was immunoSEQ multiplex PCR. The sample records around 2,100,000 clones, roughly 95% being singletons.

The chain links TRBV11-2 to TRBJ2-3; TRBD1 aligns across 7 bases. The receptor comes from a man aged 18 to 30 in good health. Sequencing input: naive CD8+ T cells sorted from blood. CDR3 sequence reads: CASRRLTGPDTQYF. The CDR3 DNA sequence: TGTGCCAGCAGACGATTGACAGGGCCAGATACGCAGTATTTT.